This TCR beta chain was profiled in a study of T cell responses to AZD1222 COVID-19 vaccine. For the study at large: Samples with a second dose at about 4 or about 12 weeks were pooled together.

Germline V gives CDR1 SGHTS, CDR2 YDEGEE. The J segment lost 4 bases and the V segment lost 6 bases, leaving 14 bases of the junction unmatched. There are 16 residues in the CDR3. Note on this clone: What it binds is not known.

Some clones are missing from TCRdb's copy, which holds only in-frame ones; the method was immunoSEQ multiplex PCR. The sample includes approximately 120,000 clones, about 88% of them seen just once. General study findings and limits: Reportedly, nearly half the spike-specific TCRs target unmutated variant regions. Donors, mostly white British, included more females; clonal diversity was possibly underestimated. Spike-specific TCR breadth and depth both grew after two AZD1222 doses.

The origin of this receptor is an adult in good health. Material: peripheral blood, obtained on day 0 of AZD1222 vaccination. V gene TRBV5-8 combines with J gene TRBJ2-7; 9 bases align to TRBD2. The CDR3 loop is CASTTHAASGAYEQYF. DNA of the CDR3: TGTGCCAGCACCACCCACGCGGCTAGCGGGGCGTACGAGCAGTACTTC.